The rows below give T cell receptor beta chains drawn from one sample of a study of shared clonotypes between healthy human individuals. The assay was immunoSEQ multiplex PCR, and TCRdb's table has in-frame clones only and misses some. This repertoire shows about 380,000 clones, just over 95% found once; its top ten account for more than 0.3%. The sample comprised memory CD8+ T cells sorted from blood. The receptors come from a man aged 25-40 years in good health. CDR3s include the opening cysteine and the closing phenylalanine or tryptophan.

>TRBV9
CASSAGLVVPYNEQFF
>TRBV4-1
CASSHPGLAGDEQYF
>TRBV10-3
CAITGESDEQYF
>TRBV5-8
CASSLGVGEPGNEQFF
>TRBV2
CASSESEKLFF
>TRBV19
CASSTKDRGAQPQHF
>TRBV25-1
CASHPAGTDTQYF
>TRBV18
CASSPIAGGGTDTQYF
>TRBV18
CASSAGQGHYEQYF
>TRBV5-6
CASRLSGSPGGQFF
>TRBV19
CASGTSAYNEQFF
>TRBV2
CASRTGGNTGELFF
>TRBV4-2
CASSQVYRGHDGELFF
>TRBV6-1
CASSPSAGVDYEQYF
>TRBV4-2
CASSQEGGRAYEQYF
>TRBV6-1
CASSDWDRGQDEQFF
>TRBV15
CATSRTAGGVGTDTQYF
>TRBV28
CASSLDPGANVLTF
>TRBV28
CASLGLLHSYEQYF
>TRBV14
CASSQAGLAVFEQYF
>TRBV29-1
CSVDQVEGEAEAFF
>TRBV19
CASSTWTVATNEKLFF
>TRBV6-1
CASSEGGGGKDTQYF
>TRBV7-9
CASSLGQPGGANVLTF
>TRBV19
CASRSYSQPQHF
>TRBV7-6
CARKFPTTPTGELFF
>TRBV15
CATSKCEKTQGAHSDTEAFF
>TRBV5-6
CASSRTGGNSGSSHEQCF
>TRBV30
CAWGDSSYEQYF